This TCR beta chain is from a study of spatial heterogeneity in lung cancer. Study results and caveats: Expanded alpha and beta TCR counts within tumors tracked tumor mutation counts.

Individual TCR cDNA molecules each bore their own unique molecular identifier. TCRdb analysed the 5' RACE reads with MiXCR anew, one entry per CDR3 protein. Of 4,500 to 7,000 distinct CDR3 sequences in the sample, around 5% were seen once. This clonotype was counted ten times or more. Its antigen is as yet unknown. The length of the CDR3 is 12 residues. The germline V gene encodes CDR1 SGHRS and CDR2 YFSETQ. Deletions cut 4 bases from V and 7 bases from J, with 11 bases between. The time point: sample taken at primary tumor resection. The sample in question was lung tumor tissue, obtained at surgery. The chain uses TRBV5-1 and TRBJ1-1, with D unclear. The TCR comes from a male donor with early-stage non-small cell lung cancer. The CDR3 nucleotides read TGCGCCAGCAGCCTCTTCGGTCGTGAAGCTTTCTTT. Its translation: CASSLFGREAFF.